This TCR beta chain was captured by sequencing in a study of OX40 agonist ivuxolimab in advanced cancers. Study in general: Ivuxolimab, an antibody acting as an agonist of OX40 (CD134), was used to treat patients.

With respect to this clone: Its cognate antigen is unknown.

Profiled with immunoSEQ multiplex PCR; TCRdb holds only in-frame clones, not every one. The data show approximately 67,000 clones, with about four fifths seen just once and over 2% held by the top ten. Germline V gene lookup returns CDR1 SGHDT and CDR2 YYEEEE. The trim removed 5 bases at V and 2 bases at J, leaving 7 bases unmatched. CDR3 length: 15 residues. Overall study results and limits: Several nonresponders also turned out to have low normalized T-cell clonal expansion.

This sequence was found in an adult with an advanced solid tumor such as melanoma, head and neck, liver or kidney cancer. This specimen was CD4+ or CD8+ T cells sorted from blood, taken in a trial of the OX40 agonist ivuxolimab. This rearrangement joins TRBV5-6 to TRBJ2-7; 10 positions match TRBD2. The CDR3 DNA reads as TGTGCCAGCAGTGCTAGCGGGAGCCCCACCTACGAGCAGTACTTC. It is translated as CASSASGSPTYEQYF.